One and the same sample provided the 15 T cell receptor beta chains below, sequenced in a study of CD8 T cells in Susac syndrome. Random-hexamer reverse transcription was applied to roughly 0.5 to 1 ug RNA. TCRdb independently ran MiXCR on the immunoSEQ multiplex PCR reads; one entry per CDR3 protein. This sample yields fewer than 95,000 distinct CDR3 sequences, of which approximately 96% are seen a single time; 0.5% to 0.8% belongs to the top ten. What was sequenced was CD8+ T cells from PBMCs. Receptors were obtained from a human donor with Susac syndrome.

The chain has TRBV28 and TRBJ1-6; D gene ambiguous. Deletions cut 4 bases from V and 8 bases from J, with 12 bases between. From germline, CDR1 is MDHEN and CDR2 SYDVKM. This CDR3 region has 14 residues. Here the CDR3 DNA reads TGTGCCAGCAGTTCCCCGGCATTTCATTCACCCCTCCACTTT. Translating it yields CASSSPAFHSPLHF. Full variable domain (missing parts from reference TRBV28 and TRBJ1-6): DVKVTQSSRYLVKRTGEKVFLECVQDMDHENMFWYRQDPGLGLRLIYFSYDVKMKEKGDIPEGYSVSREKKERFSLILESASTNQTSMYLCASSSPAFHSPLHFGNGTRLTVT.

This sequence joins TRBV5-1 and TRBJ1-2; 7 nucleotides line up with TRBD1. Trimming removed 1 base from V and 7 bases from J; junction bases left unmatched: 4. CDR1 is SGHRS, CDR2 YFSETQ, per germline. The CDR3 is made up of 13 amino acids. The CDR3 loop reads CASSLQGDGGYTF. DNA of the CDR3: TGCGCCAGCAGCTTGCAGGGGGATGGTGGCTACACCTTC.

This clonotype came up a few times. CDR3 amino acids: CASSLTTDTQYF. The CDR3 region has the DNA TGTGCCAGCAGCTTGACTACAGATACGCAGTATTTT. The rearrangement uses TRBV5-4 and TRBJ2-3; D call uncertain. CDR3 length: 12 amino acids. CDR1 is SGHNT and CDR2 is YYREEE in the germline V gene (reference sequence). Deletions cut 1 base from V and 3 bases from J, with 3 bases between.

The chain combines TRBV19 with TRBJ2-3, with TRBD2 identical over 8 bases. This CDR3 is built from 15 residues. V gave up 3 bases and J gave up 0 bases; unmatched junction bases: 2. Germline-derived CDR1 and CDR2 are LNHDA and SQIVND (reference sequence). CDR3 DNA: TGTGCCAGTAGTATCCCTAGCGGGAGCACAGATACGCAGTATTTT. Translating it yields CASSIPSGSTDTQYF. Drawing the rest from reference TRBV19 and TRBJ2-3, the complete variable domain is DGGITQSPKYLFRKEGQNVTLSCEQNLNHDAMYWYRQDPGQGLRLIYYSQIVNDFQKGDIAEGYSVSREKKESFPLTVTSAQKNPTAFYLCASSIPSGSTDTQYFGPGTRLTVL.

The J gene is TRBJ2-5, the V gene TRBV29-1; no reliable D call. V lost 7 bases to trimming and J lost 3 bases, with 21 bases between them. The CDR3 sequence is 15 residues long. The germline V gene has CDR1 SQVTM and CDR2 ANQGSEA. CDR3 amino acids: CSALVPLGIKETQYF. CDR3 DNA: TGCAGCGCCCTGGTCCCACTTGGTATTAAAGAGACCCAGTACTTC.

The rearrangement links TRBV4-3 to TRBJ1-5, with D perhaps matching TRBD1 (5 bases). Trimming stripped 4 bases from V and 1 base from J, with 11 bases between. The CDR3 runs to 15 residues. CDR1 and CDR2 (germline): LGHNA, YSLEER. The CDR3 sequence: CASSPGVFSNQPQHF. CDR3 DNA: TGCGCCAGCAGCCCGGGGGTATTCAGCAATCAGCCCCAGCATTTT.

V is TRBV20-1 and J is TRBJ2-7; a weak D match, TRBD1 (6 bases). CDR1 DFQATT and CDR2 SNEGSKA come from the germline V gene (reference sequence). CDR3 length: 14 amino acids. Trimming removed 0 bases at V and 2 bases at J, with 11 bases between. In nucleotides, the CDR3 is TGCAGTGCTAGAGATAGGGGGAGACCCTACGAGCAGTACTTC. Protein product: CSARDRGRPYEQYF.

V usage is TRBV28 and J usage is TRBJ1-3; 9 nucleotides agree with TRBD1. The CDR3 is made up of 16 amino acids. The germline V gene encodes CDR1 MDHEN and CDR2 SYDVKM. V trimming: 4 bases; J trimming: 4 bases; junction bases outside the gene matches: 8. As DNA, the CDR3 is TGTGCCAGCAGTTCGGGACAGGGTGTCCAAGGAAACACCATATATTTT. Amino acids: CASSSGQGVQGNTIYF.

This chain links TRBV6-2 or TRBV6-3 with TRBJ1-5, with D possibly being TRBD1 (5 bases). The CDR3 consists of 17 residues. In germline, CDR1 is MNHEY, CDR2 SVGEGT. V shed 6 bases and J shed 3 bases, with 21 bases lying between them. This CDR3 reads CASSRDRPTGYNQPQHF. Here the CDR3 DNA reads TGTGCCAGCAGCCGCGACAGACCCACCGGCTACAATCAGCCCCAGCATTTT.

The chain is built from TRBV29-1 and TRBJ2-7; possible D gene TRBD2, 6 bases. Germline CDR1 reads SQVTM; CDR2 reads ANQGSEA. The CDR3 loop spans 12 amino acids. V was clipped by 7 bases and J by 5 bases, with 15 bases between them. The CDR3 DNA reads as TGCAGCGGGGGGGAAGTGAGACACGAGCAGTACTTC. Protein sequence: CSGGEVRHEQYF.

The rearrangement joins TRBV30 to TRBJ1-1, with TRBD1 matching 7 bases. Germline V gene sequence: CDR1 GTSNPN, CDR2 SVGIG (reference sequence). V lost 4 bases and J lost 7; bases outside the gene matches: 12. The CDR3 length is 14 residues. This CDR3 reads CAWNGAGGRVEAFF. DNA for the CDR3: TGTGCCTGGAATGGGGCAGGGGGTCGCGTTGAAGCTTTCTTT.

This clonotype has only a few counts. The chain is built from TRBV6-5 and TRBJ2-7; the D gene is possibly TRBD1 (6 bases). Germline-derived CDR1 and CDR2 are MNHEY and SVGAGI. Trimming cost V 8 bases and J 5 bases, with 10 bases left between them. The CDR3 consists of 11 residues. The CDR3 DNA follows: TGTGCCAGCGGGACACCCCACGAGCAGTACTTC. This encodes CASGTPHEQYF.

This clonotype was seen only once. The chain links TRBV12-5 to TRBJ1-2; tentative D call: TRBD1 (5 bases). Looked up from germline, CDR1 is LGHNT and CDR2 is FRNRAP. Trimming shortened V by 2 bases and J by 4 bases, and 14 bases separated the two germline ends. The CDR3 spans 15 residues. CDR3 protein: CASGLTPQGVYGYTF. The CDR3 nucleotides read TGTGCTAGTGGTTTGACCCCGCAGGGAGTCTATGGCTACACCTTC.

This chain uses TRBV6-2 or TRBV6-3 with TRBJ2-2; unclear D gene. Looked up from germline, CDR1 is MNHEY and CDR2 is SVGEGT. The CDR3 length is 14 residues. Between the trimmed V and J ends, which lost 4 bases and 4 bases, there was a span of 10 bases. The CDR3 reads CASSLSLLTGELFF. The CDR3 nucleotides read TGTGCCAGCAGTTTGAGCCTACTCACCGGGGAGCTGTTTTTT.

The V call is TRBV30, the J call TRBJ2-3, with 9 bases lining up with TRBD2. There are 15 residues in the CDR3. CDR1 and CDR2 (germline): GTSNPN, SVGIG (reference sequence). Unmatched junction bases numbered 8, after V lost 1 base and J lost 6 bases. DNA for the CDR3: TGTGCCTGGAGTGGCCCGGCGGGGGGGCCGGATACGCAGTATTTT. Translated: CAWSGPAGGPDTQYF.